The 12 T cell receptor beta chains below were found in one sample sequenced in a study of blood T cell repertoires in COVID-19 (dated by TCRdb to 2019 to 2021). Libraries were made using the immunoSEQ multiplex PCR assay. This is the immuneACCESS table as TCRdb keeps it, with only in-frame sequences that have V and J called. A part of the clones is gone; compared with another copy, unresolved V genes explain less than half, and the rest is unexplained. For this sample there are approximately 300,000 clones; about 89% appear just once. The ten top clones hold under 3% of the sample. The specimen was PBMCs or T cells enriched from blood (not recorded which). Receptor source: a woman aged 18-30 years who had recovered from COVID-19.

The chain couples TRBV7-4 to TRBJ1-1; no reliable D call. The V end lost 3 bases, the J end lost 1 base, and 9 bases lay between the germline ends. Germline values: CDR1 SGHVT, CDR2 SQSDAQ. The CDR3 runs to 14 residues. CDR3 sequence: CASSLVGRNTEAFF. The CDR3 nucleotides read TGTGCCAGCAGCTTGGTTGGGCGGAACACTGAAGCTTTCTTT.

This clone was seen only a few times. The rearrangement joins TRBV7-9 to TRBJ1-6, with TRBD1 matching 7 bases. V was pared by 6 bases and J by 10 bases, with 9 bases of the junction left unmatched. The germline gives CDR1 SEHNR, CDR2 FQNEAQ (reference sequence). This CDR3 has 14 residues. The chain's CDR3 is CASSSGQPNSPLHF. The CDR3 bases are TGTGCCAGCAGTTCGGGACAGCCGAACTCACCCCTCCACTTT.

The chain's CDR3 is CASSLGGRSYEQYF. Here the CDR3 DNA reads TGTGCCAGCAGTTTGGGCGGGAGATCCTACGAGCAGTACTTC. The V and J genes are TRBV27 and TRBJ2-7; 7 bases fit TRBD2. Trimming at V came to 3 bases and at J to 1 base, leaving 3 bases not matched to a gene. CDR1 is MNHEY, CDR2 SMNVEV, per germline (reference sequence). CDR3 length: 14 residues.

The chain couples TRBV7-2 to TRBJ2-7; 15 bases agree with TRBD2. The CDR3 contains 16 residues. The trim removed 5 bases at V and 8 bases at J, leaving 10 bases unmatched. The germline gives CDR1 SGHTA, CDR2 FQGNSA. This CDR3 is CASSAPPGLAGGKQYF. The CDR3 nucleotides are TGTGCCAGCAGCGCGCCCCCGGGACTAGCGGGAGGAAAGCAGTACTTC. The full variable domain, in which reference TRBV7-2 and TRBJ2-7 provide the parts outside the CDR3, is GAGVSQSPSNKVTEKGKDVELRCDPISGHTALYWYRQSLGQGLEFLIYFQGNSAPDKSGLPSDRFSAERTGGSVSTLTIQRTQQEDSAVYLCASSAPPGLAGGKQYFGPGTRLTVT.

In this sample, this clone turned up once. This chain connects TRBV9 to TRBJ2-2; 12 bases map to TRBD1. The trim removed 2 bases at V and 0 bases at J, leaving 8 bases unmatched. Germline assignment: CDR1 SGDLS and CDR2 YYNGEE. The CDR3 runs 19 residues. The DNA of the CDR3 is TGTGCCAGCAGCGTCGGGGACAGGGGGCCCGATGCGAACACCGGGGAGCTGTTTTTT. This encodes CASSVGDRGPDANTGELFF.

The gene calls are TRBV28 and TRBJ2-1; TRBD1 might be the D (6 bases). CDR1 and CDR2 (germline): MDHEN, SYDVKM. Deletions cut 6 bases from V and 4 bases from J, with 13 bases between. CDR3 length: 14 amino acids. CDR3 in DNA: TGTGCCAGCAGCGAGAGGGGGTGGTACAATGAGCAGTTCTTC. Translating gives CASSERGWYNEQFF.

The chain combines TRBV27 with TRBJ2-1; TRBD2 matches at 10 bases. This CDR3 is 15 amino acids long. V gave up 5 bases and J gave up 9 bases; unmatched junction bases: 10. The V gene's germline CDR1 is MNHEY and CDR2 SMNVEV (reference sequence). The CDR3 region is CASSDPGLAFTEQFF. CDR3 DNA: TGTGCCAGCAGTGACCCGGGACTAGCGTTTACTGAGCAGTTCTTC.

The chain is built from TRBV7-9 and TRBJ2-7; tentatively, D is TRBD1 (5 bases). The germline V gene has CDR1 SEHNR and CDR2 FQNEAQ (reference sequence). The V gene lost 4 bases and the J gene lost 4 bases, with 14 bases spanning the gap. The CDR3 is 14 residues long. CDR3 nucleotides: TGTGCCAGCAGCTCTGTCAGGGCATCATACGAGCAGTACTTC. Translation gives CASSSVRASYEQYF.

The V call is TRBV15, the J call TRBJ1-4; 7 bases map to TRBD1. The CDR3 is 15 amino acids. CDR1 LNHNV and CDR2 YYDKDF come from the germline V gene (reference sequence). V dropped 6 bases and J dropped 4; count of bases not matched to a gene: 8. The CDR3 is CATRSTGDRNEKLFF. CDR3 in DNA: TGTGCCACCAGGAGTACAGGGGATCGTAATGAAAAACTGTTTTTT.

The CDR3 region has the DNA TGTGCCTGGCGTGGGGGGGGGCATGGCTACACCTTC. It specifies CAWRGGGHGYTF. The J gene is TRBJ1-2, the V gene TRBV30, with D perhaps matching TRBD1 (6 bases). The V end was cut by 5 bases, the J end by 6 bases, with 13 bases between. Germline V lookup: CDR1 GTSNPN, CDR2 SVGIG (reference sequence). This CDR3 spans 12 amino acids.

V and J are TRBV5-6 and TRBJ1-3, with D maybe TRBD1 (6 bases). This CDR3 contains 17 residues. Germline assignment: CDR1 SGHDT and CDR2 YYEEEE. Trimming pared 4 bases from V and 3 bases from J, leaving 20 bases between. CDR3: CASSIANREDVGNTIYF. The DNA for the CDR3 is TGTGCCAGCAGCATAGCCAACAGGGAAGATGTTGGAAACACCATATATTTT.

A remark on this clone: A much larger clone differs from this one at a single base, so this may be a read error. V usage is TRBV9 and J usage is TRBJ1-6; the match to TRBD1 covers 9 bases. The CDR3 runs to 15 residues. Germline V lookup: CDR1 SGDLS, CDR2 YYNGEE. Trimming at V came to 2 bases and at J to 5 bases, leaving 2 bases not matched to a gene. CDR3 residues: CASSVRTGDNSPLHF. Written as DNA, the CDR3 is TGTGCCAGCAGCGTTAGGACAGGGGATAATTCACCCCTCCACTTT.